This T cell receptor beta chain was retrieved from a study of OX40 agonist ivuxolimab in advanced cancers. Whole-study context: The dose-escalation cohort was just under 85% male, with a mean age of around 60 years, ranging about 20 to 79.

Autoimmune disease history or systemic immunosuppression was exclusionary. Germline CDR1 reads SSHAT; CDR2 reads FNYEAQ (reference sequence). This CDR3 has 13 amino acids. This table comes from immunoSEQ multiplex PCR, and its TCRdb copy is limited to in-frame clones, with some not included. Here the sample spans more than 45,000 clones, about 85% being singletons. A remark on this clone: Its antigen is unknown. At one end, the junction sequence differs from germline, possibly due to a read error.

The study's findings and limits: Clonal expansion from baseline to week 6 occurred in both CD4+ and CD8+ T cells.

The sequence derives from an adult with an advanced solid tumor such as melanoma, head and neck, liver or kidney cancer. The chain employs TRBV7-7 and TRBJ2-1; 7 positions agree with TRBD2. The sequencing used CD4+ or CD8+ T cells sorted from blood, collected in a trial of the OX40 agonist ivuxolimab. The CDR3 region is CASSLAGGNEQFF. In DNA form, the CDR3 reads TGTGCTAGCAGCTTAGCGGGCGGGAATGAGCAGTTCTTC.